This TCR beta chain was recovered during a study of shared clonotypes between healthy human individuals (dated by TCRdb to the early 2020s). About the investigation overall: The cohort included a few men and two women between 18 and 49 years of age. For each donor, CD4 naive and CD4 memory were each run on three plates, CD8 naive on two plates, and CD8 memory on one plate. To estimate repertoire size and how much clonotypes are shared between individuals, the study performed deep sequencing of blood TCR repertoires from about five healthy adults. To increase sequencing depth and limit assay-specific biases, TCR repertoire library preparation and sequencing were carried out by different laboratories using diverse techniques. Per donor, leukapheresis produced somewhere between about 0.94 and 9 billion PBMCs.

Broader findings and caveats from the paper: Sampling was limited to blood, and TCR repertoires in tissue likely differ from TCR repertoires in blood. When a few donors were compared, the shared fraction of clonotypes was around 5% for naive CD4, 3.5% to 4% for naive CD8, 2.3% for memory CD4, and 0.4% for memory CD8. Based on pairwise subsampling, the degree of clonotype sharing among donors was expected to be affected by sequencing depth. The genetic and exposure-history diversity represented was limited by the small number of donors. Compared with non-shared clonotypes, clonotypes shared by all four sorted-subset donors had higher generation probabilities. Naive subsets generally had larger estimated clonotype richness than memory subsets did. Incomplete sequencing was indicated by rarefaction of sorted-subset datasets, despite the large sequencing depth.

Healthy HIV-negative adults with no recently reported acute infections or vaccinations were included as donors. Only Caucasian adults living in Nashville, Tennessee, USA were represented among the donors. CD4+ T cells were enriched by magnetic negative selection; naive cells were then positively selected on CD45RA, and the negative fraction formed the memory subset. Blood was collected by leukapheresis, and PBMCs were isolated by Ficoll-Histopaque density gradient centrifugation and then cryopreserved in liquid nitrogen vapor phase. Purity and quantity of every magnetically sorted T cell population were checked by analytical flow cytometry. Genomic DNA was isolated from every sorted fraction and measured by UV absorbance on a Nanodrop 2000c. TCR CDR3 regions were amplified from genomic DNA by multiplex PCR using the deep immunoSEQ assay. Genomic DNA extracted from each cell subset was distributed evenly over all wells of several immunoSEQ 96-well plates, and each plate served as one replicate. For sorted subsets, approximately 190 ng of genomic DNA, equivalent to roughly 33,000 T cell genomes, went into each replicate PCR. The purified libraries were quantified using a Qubit 3.0 fluorometer, sized with a Bioanalyzer 2100, and then quantified again using the KAPA Library Quantification kit. Every immunoSEQ 96-well plate was sequenced on a dedicated single-read 150-cycle Illumina NextSeq 550 flow cell. In the original analysis: The immunoSEQ output contained only junctional sequences without quality scores, so filtering could not match that applied to full-length reads. Sequences were annotated with PyIR, a Python wrapper for IgBLAST v1.9, using IMGT germline references to assign V/J genes and CDR3. Reads were removed for weak V/J assignments (E-value above 1e-6), missing CDR3, stop codons, out-of-frame junctions, or ambiguous translated residues. A V3J clonotype was defined by an identical inferred V gene, J gene, and CDR3 amino acid sequence. The percentage overlap between two repertoires was calculated by dividing the number of shared unique clonotypes by the size of the smaller repertoire. Richness of each repertoire was evaluated using RTK rarefaction, the Chao1 estimator, and Recon v2.1 estimates of unobserved clonotypes. For all TCRbeta clonotypes obtained by the gDNA method from several donors, generation probabilities were computed with OLGA. The table comes from immuneACCESS by way of TCRdb, which keeps in-frame sequences with V and J called. Part of the clones is missing from these tables; in studies checked, under half for an unresolved V gene and the rest for unknown reasons. The V and J calls and clone size were taken over from that table, and D and trimming were inferred from the DNA. The sample includes some 1,600,000 clones, with 95% to 99% observed a single time. Roughly 0.45% of the sample is taken by the ten largest.

The germline V gene supplies CDR1 SGHAT and CDR2 FQNNGV. The cysteine opens and the phenylalanine closes a CDR3 of 16 amino acids. Just CDR3 DNA is preserved here, 48 bases in frame from base 1. V and J are trimmed by 4 bases and 5 bases, and the gene matches miss 11 bases of the junction. On this clone: There is no known antigen for this receptor. No base qualities exist here, and no much larger clone lies one base off it.

Sequenced input: naive CD4+ T cells sorted from blood. What this sample's cell subset or site label stands for: CD45RA+ positively selected. The chain couples TRBV11-2 to TRBJ1-5; 7 nucleotides in the junction match TRBD1. The TCR originated in a man between 25 and 39 years old in good health. Here is the DNA: TGTGCCAGCAGCTCTTCCGGGACAGTGACCGATCAGCCCCAGCATTTT. Its protein reads: CASSSSGTVTDQPQHF.